Following are 23 T cell receptor beta chains from one sample sequenced in a study of cytomegalovirus exposure and HLA in healthy donors listed by TCRdb under 2017. Receptor libraries were prepared by the immunoSEQ multiplex PCR assay. The clones in this table, taken by TCRdb from immuneACCESS, are in-frame only. Not every clone is retained; where verified, under half of the shortfall comes from an unresolved V gene, and the cause of the rest is unknown. Here the sample has 100,000 to 150,000 clones; about 93% occur a single time. Jointly, the top ten make up 1% to 1.5% of the sample. The source material was PBMCs. These receptors were taken from a woman younger than 35 in good health and CMV-seronegative.

The table lists this clone with a count of one. The V call is TRBV19, the J call TRBJ1-1, with D uncertain. The CDR3 is made up of 15 amino acids. The V gene's germline CDR1 is LNHDA and CDR2 SQIVND (reference sequence). V was pared by 1 base and J by 3 bases, with 12 bases between. The CDR3 loop reads CASSIAGGSDTEAFF. DNA for the CDR3: TGTGCCAGTAGTATAGCGGGAGGGAGCGACACTGAAGCTTTCTTT.

The chain has TRBV6-5 and TRBJ1-5, with 10 bases that match TRBD1. The CDR3 extends over 15 amino acids. Trimming removed 0 bases from V and 4 bases from J; junction bases left unmatched: 0. Germline-derived CDR1 and CDR2 are MNHEY and SVGAGI. CDR3 sequence reads: CASSYSGQGNQPQHF. DNA of the CDR3: TGTGCCAGCAGTTACTCGGGACAGGGGAATCAGCCCCAGCATTTT.

The chain links TRBV10-3 to TRBJ2-7; 13 bases are shared with TRBD2. Losses at the gene ends were 3 bases for V and 6 bases for J; bases not matched to a gene: 8. This CDR3 contains 16 residues. Germline-derived CDR1 and CDR2 are ENHRY and SYGVKD. The CDR3 coding sequence is TGTGCCATCAGTGACGGACCGGGACTAGCGGGAACCGAGCAGTACTTC. Its translation: CAISDGPGLAGTEQYF.

The chain links TRBV6-5 to TRBJ2-6; D is ambiguous. Germline-derived CDR1 and CDR2 are MNHEY and SVGAGI. The CDR3 runs 14 residues. The germline V and J ends were trimmed by 5 bases and 1 base, with 6 bases remaining between them. As DNA, the CDR3 is TGTGCCAGCAGTCCGCGATCTGGGGCCAACGTCCTGACTTTC. It translates to CASSPRSGANVLTF.

The rearrangement joins TRBV6-6 to TRBJ2-7, with 8 bases that match TRBD1. Germline V gene data show CDR1 as MNHNY and CDR2 as SVGAGI (reference sequence). The CDR3 is made up of 16 amino acids. The V and J ends lost 3 bases and 6 bases, in that order; junction bases with no gene match: 13. The CDR3 DNA is TGTGCCAGCAGTTATCCCCGACAGGGGATCCCGGGCGAGCAGTACTTC. Translating gives CASSYPRQGIPGEQYF.

The chain joins TRBV7-9 to TRBJ2-5; D may be TRBD1 (7 bases). The CDR3 has 16 amino acids. CDR1 is SEHNR, CDR2 FQNEAQ, per germline (reference sequence). Trimming stripped 5 bases from V and 2 bases from J, with 18 bases between. DNA for the CDR3: TGTGCCAGCAGCGGGGGATTACAGGGGACTCAAGAGACCCAGTACTTC. Residues: CASSGGLQGTQETQYF.

This clone appeared a few times. V usage is TRBV28 and J usage is TRBJ2-1; 10 bases agree with TRBD2. V was clipped by 4 bases and J by 4 bases; unmatched bases: 4. The CDR3 extends over 15 amino acids. Germline assignment: CDR1 MDHEN and CDR2 SYDVKM. The CDR3 nucleotides read TGTGCCAGCAGTTCGGGACTAGCGACGTACAATGAGCAGTTCTTC. Residues: CASSSGLATYNEQFF.

V gene TRBV7-2 combines with J gene TRBJ2-7, with D unresolved. The V and J ends lost 3 bases and 3 bases respectively, with 9 bases between them. Germline lookup yields CDR1 SGHTA and CDR2 FQGNSA. This CDR3 comprises 13 residues. CDR3 in DNA: TGTGCCAGCAGCTTTGGCAAGAACTACGAGCAGTACTTC. This codes for CASSFGKNYEQYF.

J is TRBJ1-4 and V is TRBV6-1, with 8 nucleotides matching TRBD1. This CDR3 comprises 14 residues. The J segment lost 3 bases and the V segment lost 5 bases, leaving 2 bases of the junction unmatched. Germline V gene sequence: CDR1 MNHNS, CDR2 SASEGT. The CDR3 sequence: CASSTGQANEKLFF. The CDR3 coding sequence is TGTGCCAGCAGTACGGGACAGGCTAATGAAAAACTGTTTTTT.

The V gene is TRBV30, the J gene TRBJ1-6, with TRBD1 as a possible D gene (6 bases). CDR1 is GTSNPN and CDR2 is SVGIG in the germline V gene (reference sequence). The CDR3 has 15 amino acids. V gave up 4 bases and J gave up 2 bases, with 12 bases separating them. Written as DNA, the CDR3 is TGTGCCTGGAATAACGACAGGCCCTATAATTCACCCCTCCACTTT. The encoded protein is CAWNNDRPYNSPLHF. The full variable domain, in which reference TRBV30 and TRBJ1-6 provide the parts outside the CDR3, is SQTIHQWPATLVQPVGSPLSLECTVEGTSNPNLYWYRQAAGRGLQLLFYSVGIGQISSEVPQNLSASRPQDRQFILSSKKLLLSDSGFYLCAWNNDRPYNSPLHFGNGTRLTVT.

This sequence joins TRBV18 and TRBJ1-1; a possible D gene is TRBD1 (5 bases). The germline V gene encodes CDR1 KGHSH and CDR2 LQKENI. CDR3 length: 13 residues. V lost 6 bases and J 1 base, leaving 9 bases between the germline ends. CDR3 amino acids: CASSLQGNTEAFF. The CDR3 DNA reads as TGTGCCAGCTCCCTCCAGGGGAACACTGAAGCTTTCTTT.

The gene calls are TRBV7-3 and TRBJ1-1; 7 nucleotides agree with TRBD1. The germline V gene has CDR1 SGHTA and CDR2 FQGTGA. CDR3 length equals 13 residues. Trimming cost V 3 bases and J 11 bases; bases outside gene matches: 9. For the CDR3, the DNA is TGTGCCAGCAGCTTGAACCCAGGGGGTGGGGCTTTCTTT. Amino acids: CASSLNPGGGAFF. The whole variable domain, filled in from reference TRBV7-3 and TRBJ1-1, reads GAGVSQTPSNKVTEKGKYVELRCDPISGHTALYWYRQSLGQGPEFLIYFQGTGAADDSGLPNDRFFAVRPEGSVSTLKIQRTERGDSAVYLCASSLNPGGGAFFGQGTRLTVV.

This clone has only one observation. V gene TRBV4-1 combines with J gene TRBJ2-5; D is perhaps TRBD2 (6 bases). Between the trimmed V and J ends, which lost 5 bases and 2 bases, there was a span of 15 bases. CDR3 length equals 15 residues. Looked up from germline, CDR1 is MGHRA and CDR2 is YSYEKL. The CDR3 sequence is CASSRLRAGQETQYF. CDR3 in DNA: TGCGCCAGCAGCAGGCTTAGGGCGGGGCAAGAGACCCAGTACTTC.

This rearrangement joins TRBV15 to TRBJ1-1; no definite D call. CDR1 LNHNV and CDR2 YYDKDF come from the germline V gene (reference sequence). The CDR3 is made up of 13 amino acids. V was clipped by 6 bases and J by 2 bases, with 10 bases between them. CDR3 amino acids: CATRGEINTEAFF. Here the CDR3 DNA reads TGTGCCACCAGAGGAGAGATCAACACTGAAGCTTTCTTT.

V gene TRBV5-4 combines with J gene TRBJ1-2; the match to TRBD1 covers 8 bases. This CDR3 is built from 13 residues. Germline CDR1 and CDR2: SGHNT and YYREEE (reference sequence). The ends lost 3 bases at V and 10 bases at J; junction bases unmatched: 8. The CDR3: CASSSKTGDTYTF. CDR3 in DNA: TGTGCCAGCAGCTCTAAGACAGGGGACACCTACACCTTC.

The rearrangement uses TRBV28 and TRBJ1-2; TRBD1 agrees at 7 bases. The CDR3 contains 18 residues. Germline CDR1 reads MDHEN; CDR2 reads SYDVKM. Trimming cost V 3 bases and J 8 bases; bases outside gene matches: 21. The CDR3 nucleotides are TGTGCCAGCAGTTTCGTTTATCCTATTGTCGACAGGGTGGAAGGCTACACCTTC. This sequence encodes CASSFVYPIVDRVEGYTF.

The chain joins TRBV6-5 to TRBJ1-2; no clear D. The CDR3 consists of 13 residues. From germline, CDR1 is MNHEY and CDR2 SVGAGI. Trimming left V 4 bases short and J 0 bases short, with 6 bases between. CDR3 loop: CASSFSANYGYTF. DNA of the CDR3: TGTGCCAGCAGTTTTAGTGCTAACTATGGCTACACCTTC.

This clone was picked up one time. This chain links TRBV7-9 with TRBJ2-3, with TRBD1 as a possible D gene (6 bases). Germline V gene data show CDR1 as SEHNR and CDR2 as FQNEAQ (reference sequence). This CDR3 spans 14 amino acids. V lost 5 bases to trimming and J lost 5 bases, with 14 bases between them. This chain's CDR3 is CASSLWGPGDTQYF. In nucleotides, the CDR3 is TGTGCCAGCAGCCTCTGGGGGCCTGGAGATACGCAGTATTTT.

Remarks on this clone: The same CDR3 arises from other DNA sequences in this sample as well. The V gene is TRBV5-1, the J gene TRBJ2-1, with 7 bases identical to TRBD1. The V gene end was trimmed by 4 bases and the J gene end by 0 bases; junction bases not matched to a gene: 4. This CDR3 comprises 15 residues. Germline CDR1 and CDR2: SGHRS and YFSETQ. Here the CDR3 DNA reads TGCGCCAGCAGCGTACAGGGGAGCTCCTACAATGAGCAGTTCTTC. Its protein product is CASSVQGSSYNEQFF. Together with reference TRBV5-1 and TRBJ2-1, the CDR3 gives the full variable domain: KAGVTQTPRYLIKTRGQQVTLSCSPISGHRSVSWYQQTPGQGLQFLFEYFSETQRNKGNFPGRFSGRQFSNSRSEMNVSTLELGDSALYLCASSVQGSSYNEQFFGPGTRLTVL.

Comments on this clone: Other DNA sequences in this specimen translate into the identical CDR3. This chain links TRBV9 with TRBJ2-1; no definite D call. CDR1 SGDLS and CDR2 YYNGEE come from the germline V gene. The CDR3 totals 14 residues. The V end lost 0 bases, the J end lost 0 bases, and 4 bases lay between the germline ends. The CDR3 DNA reads as TGTGCCAGCAGCGTAGCTTCCTCCTACAATGAGCAGTTCTTC. Its translation: CASSVASSYNEQFF.

The chain employs TRBV2 and TRBJ2-5; 9 bases agree with TRBD2. V lost 3 bases and J lost 5; bases outside the gene matches: 10. Germline CDR1 reads SNHLY; CDR2 reads FYNNEI. The CDR3 spans 16 residues. Here the CDR3 DNA reads TGTGCCAGCAGTGACCTCCCTAGCGGGGTCGGGGAGACCCAGTACTTC. Protein: CASSDLPSGVGETQYF.

This clone appeared a single time. The V call is TRBV15, the J call TRBJ1-2, with TRBD1 as a possible D gene (5 bases). The CDR3 totals 16 residues. The ends were cut back, 0 bases at V and 3 bases at J, with 14 bases in the middle. The germline V gene has CDR1 LNHNV and CDR2 YYDKDF (reference sequence). The CDR3 reads CATSRDLQGGDYGYTF. CDR3 DNA sequence: TGTGCCACCAGCAGAGATCTTCAGGGAGGGGACTATGGCTACACCTTC.

The chain couples TRBV19 to TRBJ2-7; 7 nucleotides align to TRBD2. This CDR3 has 14 amino acids. The V gene's germline CDR1 is LNHDA and CDR2 SQIVND (reference sequence). Trimming cost V 6 bases and J 5 bases; bases outside gene matches: 10. The CDR3 spells CASSLGPRGNEQYF. The CDR3 DNA reads as TGTGCCAGTAGCCTGGGACCGCGGGGGAACGAGCAGTACTTC.